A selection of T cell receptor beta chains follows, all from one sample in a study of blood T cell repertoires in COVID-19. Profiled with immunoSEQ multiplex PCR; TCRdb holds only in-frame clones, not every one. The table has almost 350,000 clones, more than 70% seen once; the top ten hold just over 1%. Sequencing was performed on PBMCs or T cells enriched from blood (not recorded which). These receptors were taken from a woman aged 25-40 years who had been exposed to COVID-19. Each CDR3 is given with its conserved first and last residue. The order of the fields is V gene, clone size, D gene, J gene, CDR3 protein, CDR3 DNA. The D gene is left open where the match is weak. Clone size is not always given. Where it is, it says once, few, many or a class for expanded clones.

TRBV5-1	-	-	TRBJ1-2	CASSFGGYTF	TGCGCCAGCAGCTTTGGCGGCTACACCTTC
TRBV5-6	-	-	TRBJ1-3	CASREQGSGNTIYF	TGTGCCAGCAGGGAACAGGGCTCTGGAAACACCATATATTTT
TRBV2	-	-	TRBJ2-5	CASTRQVGRETQYF	TGTGCCAGCACCAGACAGGTCGGGCGGGAGACCCAGTACTTC
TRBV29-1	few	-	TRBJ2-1	CSVGSEAYNEQFF	TGCAGCGTTGGGTCGGAGGCCTACAATGAGCAGTTCTTC
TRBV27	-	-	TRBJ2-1	CASSLSGASSYNEQFF	TGTGCCAGCAGTCTTTCAGGGGCTAGCTCCTACAATGAGCAGTTCTTC
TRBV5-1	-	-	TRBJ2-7	CASSSTGGEHYEQYF	TGCGCCAGCAGCTCCACAGGGGGGGAACACTACGAGCAGTACTTC
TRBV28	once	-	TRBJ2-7	CASVSGYEQYF	TGTGCCAGCGTTTCGGGGTACGAGCAGTACTTC
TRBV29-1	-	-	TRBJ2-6	CSVVTGAGANVLTF	TGCAGCGTTGTCACAGGTGCTGGGGCCAACGTCCTGACTTTC
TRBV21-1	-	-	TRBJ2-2	CASSKALRRGPTERGRATGELFF	TGTGCCAGCAGCAAAGCGCTTCGCAGAGGGCCTACCGAAAGGGGGAGGGCTACCGGGGAGCTGTTTTTT
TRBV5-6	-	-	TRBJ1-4	CASSLAGIATNEKLFF	TGTGCCAGCAGCTTGGCCGGGATTGCAACTAATGAAAAACTGTTTTTT
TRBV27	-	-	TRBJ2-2	CASTQAGNTGELFF	TGTGCCAGCACCCAGGCAGGGAACACCGGGGAGCTGTTTTTT
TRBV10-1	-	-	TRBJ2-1	CASSGVLPSYNEQFF	TGCGCCAGCAGTGGAGTACTCCCCTCCTACAATGAGCAGTTCTTC
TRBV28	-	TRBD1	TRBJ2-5	CASSLGWTGFVPQYF	TGTGCCAGCAGTTTAGGGTGGACAGGGTTCGTTCCCCAGTACTTC
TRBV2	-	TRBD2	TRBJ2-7	CASSEISAGGNYEQYF	TGTGCCAGCAGTGAAATCTCGGCGGGAGGGAACTACGAGCAGTACTTC
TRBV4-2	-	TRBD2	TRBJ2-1	CASSQGDRDYYNEQFF	TGTGCCAGCAGCCAAGGAGACCGGGACTACTACAATGAGCAGTTCTTC
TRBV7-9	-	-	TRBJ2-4	CASSPITLLAKNIQYF	TGTGCCAGCAGCCCTATTACTCTGCTAGCCAAAAACATTCAGTACTTC
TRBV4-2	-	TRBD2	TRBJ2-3	CASSPLPPSGPGTDTQYF	TGTGCCAGCAGCCCCCTACCCCCTAGCGGTCCAGGGACAGATACGCAGTATTTT
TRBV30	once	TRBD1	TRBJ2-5	CAWGTGQETQYF	TGTGCCTGGGGGACAGGTCAAGAGACCCAGTACTTC
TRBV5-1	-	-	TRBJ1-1	CASSFKLDVGVTEAFF	TGCGCCAGCAGCTTCAAGTTAGACGTAGGAGTCACTGAAGCTTTCTTT
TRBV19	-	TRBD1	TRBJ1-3	CASSIGTGSGNTIYF	TGTGCCAGTAGTATCGGGACAGGGTCTGGAAACACCATATATTTT
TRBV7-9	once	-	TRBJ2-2	CASLRWTGELFF	TGTGCCAGCTTGAGGTGGACCGGGGAGCTGTTTTTT
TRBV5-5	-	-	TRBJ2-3	CASTIGGGTDTQYF	TGTGCCAGCACCATCGGAGGGGGCACAGATACGCAGTATTTT
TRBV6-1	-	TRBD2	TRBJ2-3	CASSELAGDTDTQYF	TGTGCCAGCAGTGAACTAGCGGGAGACACAGATACGCAGTATTTT
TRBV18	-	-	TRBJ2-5	CASSHRARGLETQYF	TGTGCCAGCTCACACCGAGCGCGGGGGCTGGAGACCCAGTACTTC
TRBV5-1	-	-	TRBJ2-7	CASSVDSLEQYF	TGCGCCAGCAGCGTAGACAGCCTCGAGCAGTACTTC
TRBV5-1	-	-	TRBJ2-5	CASSLAVGSSETQYF	TGCGCCAGCAGCTTGGCCGTAGGGAGTTCGGAGACCCAGTACTTC
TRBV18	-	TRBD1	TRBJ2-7	CASSALTADRDLYEQYF	TGTGCCAGCTCAGCCCTTACTGCGGACAGGGACCTCTACGAGCAGTACTTC
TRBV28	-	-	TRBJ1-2	CAATGNYGYTF	TGTGCCGCAACAGGGAACTATGGCTACACCTTC
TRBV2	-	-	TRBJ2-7	CASSEQGYEQYF	TGTGCCAGCAGTGAACAGGGGTACGAGCAGTACTTC
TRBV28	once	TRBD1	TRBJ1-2	CASSLTGYGYTF	TGTGCCAGCAGTTTGACAGGGTATGGCTACACCTTC
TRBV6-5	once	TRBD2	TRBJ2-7	CASSYRSSGRYEQYF	TGTGCCAGCAGTTACAGGTCTAGCGGTAGATACGAGCAGTACTTC
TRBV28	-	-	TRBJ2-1	CASSRFRSQWHEQFF	TGTGCCAGCAGTCGCTTTCGCTCCCAGTGGCATGAGCAGTTCTTC
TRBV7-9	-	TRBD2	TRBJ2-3	CASSIEREGLPRNTQYF	TGTGCCAGCAGCATCGAGCGGGAGGGCCTACCAAGAAATACGCAGTATTTT
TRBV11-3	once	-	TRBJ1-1	CASSLGSAMNTEAFF	TGTGCCAGCAGCTTGGGCAGTGCTATGAACACTGAAGCTTTCTTT
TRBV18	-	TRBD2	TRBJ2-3	CASSPLPGLAGSPDTQYF	TGTGCCAGCTCACCACTACCGGGACTAGCGGGATCCCCAGATACGCAGTATTTT
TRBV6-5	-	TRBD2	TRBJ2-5	CASSAGVSQETQYF	TGTGCCAGCTCAGCGGGAGTGTCACAAGAGACCCAGTACTTC
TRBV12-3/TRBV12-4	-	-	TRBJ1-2	CASSWLQGYTF	TGTGCCAGCAGTTGGCTGCAGGGCTACACCTTC
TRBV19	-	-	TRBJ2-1	CASSRQTGDSFSGSNEQFF	TGTGCCAGTAGTAGGCAGACAGGGGACTCTTTTAGCGGGAGCAATGAGCAGTTCTTC
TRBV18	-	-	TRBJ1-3	CASSPLNRVGRNTIYF	TGTGCCAGCTCACCACTAAACAGGGTCGGTAGAAACACCATATATTTT
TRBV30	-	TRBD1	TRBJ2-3	CAWTGGADTQYF	TGTGCCTGGACAGGGGGCGCAGATACGCAGTATTTT
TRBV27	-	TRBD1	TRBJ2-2	CASTLDRTAGELFF	TGTGCCAGCACCCTGGACAGGACTGCCGGGGAGCTGTTTTTT
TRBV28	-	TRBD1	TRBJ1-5	CASSSLGQGRDQPQHF	TGTGCCAGCAGTTCCCTCGGACAGGGACGAGATCAGCCCCAGCATTTT
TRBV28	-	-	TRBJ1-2	CASSLGIEIFGYTF	TGTGCCAGCAGTTTGGGCATTGAGATTTTTGGCTACACCTTC
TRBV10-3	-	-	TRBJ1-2	CAISDPRGSGYTF	TGTGCCATCAGCGACCCCAGGGGTAGCGGCTACACCTTC
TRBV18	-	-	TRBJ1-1	CASSLLDRSTEAFF	TGTGCCAGCTCACTACTCGACAGGTCCACTGAAGCTTTCTTT
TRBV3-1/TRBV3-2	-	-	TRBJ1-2	CASSHATRNYGYTF	TGTGCCAGCAGCCACGCTACGCGTAACTATGGCTACACCTTC
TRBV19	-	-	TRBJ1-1	CASMGGESTEAFF	TGTGCCAGTATGGGAGGGGAGAGCACTGAAGCTTTCTTT
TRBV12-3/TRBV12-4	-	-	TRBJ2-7	CASRQGSYEQYF	TGTGCCAGCAGGCAGGGCTCCTACGAGCAGTACTTC
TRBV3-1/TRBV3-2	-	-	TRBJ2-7	CASSQDGTPTYEQYF	TGTGCCAGCAGCCAAGACGGGACACCTACCTACGAGCAGTACTTC
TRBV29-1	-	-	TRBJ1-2	CSALSGGAVGYTF	TGCAGCGCCCTAAGCGGGGGGGCGGTTGGCTACACCTTC
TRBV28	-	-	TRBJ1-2	CASSLDIYGYTF	TGTGCCAGCAGTTTAGACATCTATGGCTACACCTTC
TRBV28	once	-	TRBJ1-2	CASSLSGQIYGYTF	TGTGCCAGCAGTTTGAGCGGGCAAATCTATGGCTACACCTTC
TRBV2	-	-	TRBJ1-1	CASSREVEAFF	TGTGCCAGCAGTAGAGAGGTTGAAGCTTTCTTT
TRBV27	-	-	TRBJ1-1	CASARGWQNTEAFF	TGTGCCAGCGCCCGGGGGTGGCAGAACACTGAAGCTTTCTTT